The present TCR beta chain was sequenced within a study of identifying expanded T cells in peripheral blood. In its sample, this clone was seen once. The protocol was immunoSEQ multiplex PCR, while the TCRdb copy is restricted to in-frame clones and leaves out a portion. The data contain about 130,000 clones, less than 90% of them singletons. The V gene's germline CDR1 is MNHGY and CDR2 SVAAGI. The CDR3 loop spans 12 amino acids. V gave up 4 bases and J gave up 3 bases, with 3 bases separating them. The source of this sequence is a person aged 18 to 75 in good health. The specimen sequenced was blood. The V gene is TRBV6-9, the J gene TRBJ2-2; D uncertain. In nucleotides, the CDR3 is TGTGCCAGCAGTTTGTACACCGGGGAGCTGTTTTTT. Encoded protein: CASSLYTGELFF.